One and the same sample provided the 8 T cell receptor beta chains below, sequenced in a study of cytomegalovirus exposure and HLA in healthy donors. It was with 60 Vbeta and 13 Jbeta primers that the PCR ran. Using immunoSEQ multiplex PCR, the repertoire was profiled, and TCRdb retains in-frame clones only, with some absent. The profile shows under 300,000 clones, 75% to 85% of them singletons. Source material: PBMCs. The receptors were sampled from an older woman in good health and CMV-seropositive.

J is TRBJ2-3 and V is TRBV28; tentatively, D is TRBD1 (6 bases). V was cut by 6 bases and J by 5 bases, with 15 bases left in between. The CDR3 is 14 amino acids. From germline, CDR1 is MDHEN and CDR2 SYDVKM. CDR3 residues: CASRAIQGGDTQYF. DNA of the CDR3: TGTGCCAGCAGGGCCATACAGGGCGGAGATACGCAGTATTTT. The full variable domain, in which reference TRBV28 and TRBJ2-3 provide the parts outside the CDR3, is DVKVTQSSRYLVKRTGEKVFLECVQDMDHENMFWYRQDPGLGLRLIYFSYDVKMKEKGDIPEGYSVSREKKERFSLILESASTNQTSMYLCASRAIQGGDTQYFGPGTRLTVL.

This clone was detected a few times. The CDR3 sequence is CASSQDSPKLGTTYNEQFF. Here the CDR3 DNA reads TGCGCCAGCAGCCAAGATAGTCCCAAACTAGGAACGACCTACAATGAGCAGTTCTTC. The chain has TRBV4-1 and TRBJ2-1, with D perhaps TRBD2 (5 bases). Trimming removed 0 bases at V and 2 bases at J, with 20 bases between. CDR1 and CDR2 (germline): MGHRA, YSYEKL. The length of the CDR3 is 19 residues.

This clone was seen only a few times. This chain connects TRBV4-1 to TRBJ1-4, with TRBD1 as a possible D gene (5 bases). V shed 4 bases and J shed 3 bases, with 9 bases lying between them. CDR1 is MGHRA, CDR2 YSYEKL, per germline. The CDR3 runs to 14 residues. This CDR3 is CASSPAGSNEKLFF. The DNA for the CDR3 is TGCGCCAGCAGCCCCGCAGGGTCTAATGAAAAACTGTTTTTT.

The chain recombines TRBV7-9 with TRBJ1-4; 7 positions agree with TRBD1. J was trimmed by 0 bases and V by 5 bases; bases with no gene match: 3. CDR1 and CDR2 from the germline V gene are SEHNR and FQNEAQ (reference sequence). The CDR3 covers 15 residues. The CDR3 DNA reads as TGTGCCAGCAGCCCGGGGACAGCAACTAATGAAAAACTGTTTTTT. Amino acids: CASSPGTATNEKLFF. The full variable domain, with the rest looked up from reference TRBV7-9 and TRBJ1-4, is DTGVSQNPRHKITKRGQNVTFRCDPISEHNRLYWYRQTLGQGPEFLTYFQNEAQLEKSRLLSDRFSAERPKGSFSTLEIQRTEQGDSAMYLCASSPGTATNEKLFFGSGTQLSVL.

This chain uses TRBV6-1 with TRBJ1-2; TRBD1 matches 9 bases. The V segment lost 4 bases and the J segment 8 bases; nucleotides outside the gene matches: 5. The CDR3 contains 13 residues. Germline CDR1 and CDR2: MNHNS and SASEGT. Here the CDR3 reads CASSGGQGRGYTF. The CDR3 DNA follows: TGTGCCAGCAGTGGCGGACAGGGGAGAGGCTACACCTTC.

The chain carries TRBV2 and TRBJ2-1; D not resolved. This CDR3 is built from 14 residues. The V gene lost 8 bases and the J gene lost 1 base, with 12 bases spanning the gap. Per the germline V gene, CDR1 is SNHLY and CDR2 is FYNNEI. The CDR3 reads CASGEASSYNEQFF. In DNA, the CDR3 is TGTGCCAGCGGCGAGGCGAGTTCCTACAATGAGCAGTTCTTC.

The V gene is TRBV7-3, the J gene TRBJ1-5; D not certain. The V gene's germline CDR1 is SGHTA and CDR2 FQGTGA. V was shortened by 5 bases and J by 3 bases, with 8 bases between the two germline ends. This CDR3 has 13 residues. CDR3 region: CASSPGYNQPQHF. The CDR3 region has the DNA TGTGCCAGCAGCCCGGGGTACAATCAGCCCCAGCATTTT.

The chain is built from TRBV5-1 and TRBJ2-2; 8 positions agree with TRBD2. Unmatched junction bases numbered 3, after V lost 0 bases and J lost 5 bases. Germline-derived CDR1 and CDR2 are SGHRS and YFSETQ. The CDR3 totals 15 residues. The CDR3 region has the DNA TGCGCCAGCAGCTTGGACGGGAGGGGGACCGGGGAGCTGTTTTTT. This translates into CASSLDGRGTGELFF. The full variable domain, in which reference TRBV5-1 and TRBJ2-2 provide the parts outside the CDR3, is KAGVTQTPRYLIKTRGQQVTLSCSPISGHRSVSWYQQTPGQGLQFLFEYFSETQRNKGNFPGRFSGRQFSNSRSEMNVSTLELGDSALYLCASSLDGRGTGELFFGEGSRLTVL.